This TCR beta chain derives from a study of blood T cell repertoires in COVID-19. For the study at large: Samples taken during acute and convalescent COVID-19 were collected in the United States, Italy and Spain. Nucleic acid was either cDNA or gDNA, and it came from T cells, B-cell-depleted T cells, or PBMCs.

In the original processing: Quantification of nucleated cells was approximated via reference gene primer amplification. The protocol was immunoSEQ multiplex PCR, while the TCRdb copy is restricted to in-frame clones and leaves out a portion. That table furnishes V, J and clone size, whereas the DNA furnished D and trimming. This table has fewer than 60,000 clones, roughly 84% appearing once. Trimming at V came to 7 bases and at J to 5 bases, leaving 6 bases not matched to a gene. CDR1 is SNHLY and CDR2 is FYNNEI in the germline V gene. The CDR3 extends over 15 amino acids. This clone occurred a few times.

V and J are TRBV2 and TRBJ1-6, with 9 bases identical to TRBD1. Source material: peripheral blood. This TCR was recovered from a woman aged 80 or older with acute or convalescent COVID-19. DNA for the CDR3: TGTGCCAGCAAATTACAGGGGGCGGATAATTCACCCCTCCACTTT. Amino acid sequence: CASKLQGADNSPLHF.